This passage covers 4 T cell receptor beta chains from one sample sequenced in a study of blood T cell repertoires in COVID-19. Profiled with immunoSEQ multiplex PCR; TCRdb holds only in-frame clones, not every one. The sample carries roughly 50,000 clones, roughly 83% recorded once. Sample: peripheral blood. These receptors all come from a human donor in a cohort sampled during active COVID-19.

V gene TRBV7-9 combines with J gene TRBJ1-3; possible D gene TRBD1, 5 bases. CDR1 is SEHNR and CDR2 is FQNEAQ in the germline V gene (reference sequence). V was cut by 0 bases and J by 2 bases, with 8 bases left in between. The CDR3 contains 15 residues. The CDR3 coding sequence is TGTGCCAGCAGCTTAGCAGGGGTAACTGGAAACACCATATATTTT. As protein: CASSLAGVTGNTIYF.

This clone showed up just a few times. The V call is TRBV2, the J call TRBJ2-7; no clear D. Trimming took off 10 bases at V and 2 bases at J, with 15 bases between the two ends. CDR1 and CDR2 from the germline V gene are SNHLY and FYNNEI. The length of the CDR3 is 13 residues. The CDR3: CATDTSRAYEQYF. For the CDR3, the DNA is TGTGCCACCGACACTTCCCGTGCCTACGAGCAGTACTTC.

The chain joins TRBV7-2 to TRBJ2-5, with 13 bases lining up with TRBD2. Germline CDR1 reads SGHTA; CDR2 reads FQGNSA. The CDR3 totals 15 residues. The V segment lost 5 bases and the J segment 6 bases; nucleotides outside the gene matches: 6. Here the CDR3 DNA reads TGTGCCAGCAGCCCACTAGCGGGGGGGATCCAGACCCAGTACTTC. This encodes CASSPLAGGIQTQYF. The entire variable domain, with the rest obtained from reference TRBV7-2 and TRBJ2-5, is as follows: GAGVSQSPSNKVTEKGKDVELRCDPISGHTALYWYRQSLGQGLEFLIYFQGNSAPDKSGLPSDRFSAERTGGSVSTLTIQRTQQEDSAVYLCASSPLAGGIQTQYFGPGTRLLVL.

This sequence joins TRBV7-2 and TRBJ1-1; D remains unclear. The CDR3 runs 13 residues. The germline CDR1 and CDR2 sequences are SGHTA and FQGNSA. V lost 3 bases and J 0 bases, leaving 5 bases between the germline ends. Written as DNA, the CDR3 is TGTGCCAGCAGCTTTGAGGTGAACACTGAAGCTTTCTTT. Translated: CASSFEVNTEAFF.